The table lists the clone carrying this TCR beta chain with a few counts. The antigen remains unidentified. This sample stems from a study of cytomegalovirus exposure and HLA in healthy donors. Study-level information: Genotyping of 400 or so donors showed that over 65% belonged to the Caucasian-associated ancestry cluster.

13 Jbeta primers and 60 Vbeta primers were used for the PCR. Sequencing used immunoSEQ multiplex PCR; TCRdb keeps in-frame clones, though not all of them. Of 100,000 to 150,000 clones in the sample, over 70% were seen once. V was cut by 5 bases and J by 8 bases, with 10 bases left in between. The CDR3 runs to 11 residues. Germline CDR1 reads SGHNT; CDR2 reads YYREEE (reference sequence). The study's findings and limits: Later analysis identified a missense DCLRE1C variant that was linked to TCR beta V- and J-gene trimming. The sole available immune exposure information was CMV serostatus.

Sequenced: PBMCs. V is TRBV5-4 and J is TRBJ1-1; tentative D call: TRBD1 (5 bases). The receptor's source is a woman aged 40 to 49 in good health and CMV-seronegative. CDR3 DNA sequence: TGTGCCAGCAGTACAGGATCAGAAGCTTTCTTT. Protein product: CASSTGSEAFF.